One T cell receptor beta chain is described in this entry. The source of the sample is a study of blood T cell repertoires in COVID-19. With 0 bases clipped from V and 4 bases from J, the junction kept 2 bases outside the gene matches. The CDR3 runs 14 residues. Germline loops: CDR1 SQVTM, CDR2 ANQGSEA. Original handling: Nucleated cell number was recorded as an estimate derived from reference gene primer amplification. The repertoire was sequenced with immunoSEQ multiplex PCR; TCRdb's copy has only in-frame clones and lacks some. From that table come the V and J calls and clone size; the DNA was used to work out D and trimming. The sample includes 65,000 to 70,000 clones, just under 80% of them seen just once.

This TCR was sampled from a human donor in a cohort sampled during active COVID-19. Sample: peripheral blood. The chain links TRBV29-1 to TRBJ2-7; 11 bases map to TRBD1. CDR3 sequence reads: CSVEDGQGAYEQYF. The CDR3 DNA follows: TGCAGCGTTGAAGATGGACAGGGGGCTTACGAGCAGTACTTC.